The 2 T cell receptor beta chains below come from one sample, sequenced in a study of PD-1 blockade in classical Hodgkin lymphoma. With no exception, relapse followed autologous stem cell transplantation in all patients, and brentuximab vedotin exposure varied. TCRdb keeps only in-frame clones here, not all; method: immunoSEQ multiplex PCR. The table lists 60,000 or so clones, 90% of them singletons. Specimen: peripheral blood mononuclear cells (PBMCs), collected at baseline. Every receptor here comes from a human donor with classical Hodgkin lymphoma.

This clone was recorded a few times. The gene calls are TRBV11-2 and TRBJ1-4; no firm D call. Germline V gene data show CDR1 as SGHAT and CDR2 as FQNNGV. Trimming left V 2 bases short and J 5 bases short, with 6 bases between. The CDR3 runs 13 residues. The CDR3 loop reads CASSLNGNEKLFF. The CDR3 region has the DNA TGTGCCAGCAGCTTAAATGGAAATGAAAAACTGTTTTTT.

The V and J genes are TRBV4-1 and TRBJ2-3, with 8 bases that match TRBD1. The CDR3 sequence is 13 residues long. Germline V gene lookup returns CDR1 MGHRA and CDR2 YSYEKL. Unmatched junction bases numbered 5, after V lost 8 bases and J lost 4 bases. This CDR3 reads CASQQGGSDTQYF. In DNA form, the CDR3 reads TGCGCCAGCCAACAGGGGGGATCAGATACGCAGTATTTT.